This T cell receptor beta chain is from a study of early T cells in non-severe SARS-CoV-2 infection. Study in general: Chains were not paired, and sequencing was done on bulk RNA from unsorted whole blood.

Attachment of unique molecular identifiers to individual cDNA molecules was performed. MiXCR, run by TCRdb on the 5' RACE reads, gives a single entry per CDR3 protein. The sample lists some 64,000 distinct CDR3 sequences, roughly 18% occurring once. The CDR3 length is 12 residues. Germline CDR1 reads SEHNR; CDR2 reads FQNEAQ (reference sequence). Trimming cost V 5 bases and J 1 base, with 4 bases left between them. General study points: Lookups in VDJdb leaned toward anti-spike CD8 responses and missed private and CD4 specificities.

This clonotype occurred many times. Its specificity is not known. The source was whole blood, collected at baseline. The sequence derives from an adult who was a healthcare worker with PCR-confirmed SARS-CoV-2 infection or an uninfected control (not recorded which). The V gene is TRBV7-9, the J gene TRBJ2-3; D uncertain. For the CDR3, the DNA is TGTGCCAGCAGCAGGGGCACAGATACGCAGTATTTT. This translates into CASSRGTDTQYF. Filled out from reference TRBV7-9 and TRBJ2-3, the complete variable domain reads DTGVSQNPRHKITKRGQNVTFRCDPISEHNRLYWYRQTLGQGPEFLTYFQNEAQLEKSRLLSDRFSAERPKGSFSTLEIQRTEQGDSAMYLCASSRGTDTQYFGPGTRLTVL.